Sequencing of this TCR beta chain was carried out in a study of blood T cell repertoires in COVID-19. On the study more broadly: COVID-19 samples from acute and convalescent phases originated in the United States, Italy and Spain.

J lost 3 bases, V lost 4 bases, and 5 bases had no gene match. CDR3 length equals 15 residues. Per the germline V gene, CDR1 is SEHNR and CDR2 is FQNEAQ (reference sequence). This clone was counted only a few times. Per the study methods: Amplification of reference gene primers provided the estimated nucleated cell counts. The protocol was immunoSEQ multiplex PCR, while the TCRdb copy is restricted to in-frame clones and leaves out a portion. D and trimming were read from the DNA, whereas the V and J calls and clone size are those reported in that table. The table lists under 80,000 clones, 80% to 90% of them singletons.

The TCR sequence derives from a man aged 45 to 65 with active COVID-19. The material sequenced was peripheral blood. The gene calls are TRBV7-9 and TRBJ1-1; the match to TRBD1 covers 10 bases. DNA of the CDR3: TGTGCCAGCAGCTCACCGGACAGGGGGGACACTGAAGCTTTCTTT. It yields the protein CASSSPDRGDTEAFF.